The entry that follows covers one TCR beta chain sequence. This clone appeared a single time. Its recognized antigen is unknown. Base qualities are not provided; no much larger clone lies one nucleotide away. A two-step multiplex PCR amplified TCR-beta CDR3 regions from genomic DNA, and the second step of the PCR added Illumina-compatible adaptors. TCR-beta immunosequencing was performed on an Illumina platform as a commercial immunoSEQ service. In the original analysis: Two measures summarised the repertoires: productive clonality, and Top 10 Clones, meaning the percentage of T-cell templates coming from the ten most frequent sequences. Productive clonality had a range of 0 to 1, where 1 means a monoclonal population. Tumour-associated clones, identified using log10 scatter plots, were defined as sequences that made up at least 0.1% of tumour T-cell templates and were not found in the matched non-adjacent lung. Student's t-tests were used for two-group comparisons, ANOVA for comparisons across stages, and linear regression for relationships, with analyses done in GraphPad Prism7 and R. TCRdb's version of the immuneACCESS table is confined to in-frame rearrangements and falls short of the full clone set. An unresolved V gene accounts for under half of the shortfall where checked; the remainder is of unknown origin. That table supplies the V and J calls and clone size; D and trimming were determined from the DNA. The sample table records 2,500 to 3,500 clones; over 65% of these occur just once. Roughly 4.6% of the sample goes to the ten largest clones.

The data are from a study of immune cell composition in non-small cell lung cancer (dated by TCRdb to about 2017). The study in broad terms: To assign histologic subtype, which was mostly lung adenocarcinoma or squamous cell carcinoma, H&E was combined with p63, CK5, Napsin A and TTF-1 immunohistochemistry. For supplementary cohort #1, made up of over 8 lung adenocarcinoma cases, paired tumour/lung TCR-beta sequencing was done and TIL populations were generated so that tumour reactivity could be assessed. A handful of tumour specimens with TCR-beta data were of rare histological subtypes and were excluded from the subtype comparisons. Using Adaptive Biotechnologies, the researchers ran TCR-beta sequencing on some 34 paired NSCLC tumour and non-adjacent lung specimens, along with about two dozen tumour-only specimens.

Genomic DNA was extracted with the QIAamp DNA kit from frozen aliquots of unsorted single-cell suspensions. The tumour samples consisted of surgically resected non-small cell lung cancer tissue. Tissues arrived within 2 hours of resection and were immediately processed into single-cell suspensions. Tissue was mechanically dissociated and enzymatically digested with DNase I, collagenase I and hyaluronidase for approximately 31 minutes at 37 °C, then filtered and RBC-lysed. Study-wide findings and limitations: The reactivity cohort was only 10 cases, and tumour-reactive clones were not shown to share sequences with the dominant in vivo tumour-associated clones. In approximately 10 adenocarcinoma cases, maximal tumour-associated clone frequency correlated strongly with TIL tumour reactivity, whereas overall clonality did not. Top 10 clone scores and productive clonality were significantly higher in lung squamous cell carcinoma than in lung adenocarcinoma tumours. No significant correlation was found between smoking pack-years and tumour TCR-beta clonality. Nearly half of NSCLC cases had tumour-associated clones >0.5%, found in roughly 35% of adenocarcinomas compared with around 68% of squamous carcinomas.

The germline V gene provides CDR1 WSHSY and CDR2 SAAADI. The junction shows trimming of 6 bases on V and 0 bases on J, plus 12 bases between the germline ends. Taken from cysteine to phenylalanine, the CDR3 has 15 residues. Just CDR3 DNA is preserved here, 45 bases in frame from base 1. In this chain, TRBV10-2 is recombined with TRBJ2-1, with TRBD2 perhaps the D gene, on 6 matching bases. Sequenced material: lung tumor tissue. The TCR sequence derives from a human donor with non-small cell lung cancer. The bases read TGCGCCAGCAGCCTTAGCGGAGGCTCCTACAATGAGCAGTTCTTC. This encodes CASSLSGGSYNEQFF.